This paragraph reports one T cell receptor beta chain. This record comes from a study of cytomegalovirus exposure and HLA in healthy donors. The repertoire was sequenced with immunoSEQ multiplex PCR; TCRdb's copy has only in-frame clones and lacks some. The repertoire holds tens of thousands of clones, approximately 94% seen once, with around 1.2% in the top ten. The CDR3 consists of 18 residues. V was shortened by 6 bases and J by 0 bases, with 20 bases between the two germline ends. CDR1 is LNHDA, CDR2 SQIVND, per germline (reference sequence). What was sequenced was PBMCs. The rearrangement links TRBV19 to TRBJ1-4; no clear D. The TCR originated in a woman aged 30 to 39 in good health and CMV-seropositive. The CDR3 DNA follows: TGTGCCAGTAGCCCTCCCCCGGGATCATTATCAACTAATGAAAAACTGTTTTTT. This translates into CASSPPPGSLSTNEKLFF.